This T cell receptor (beta chain) was recorded in a study of cytomegalovirus exposure and HLA in healthy donors. Study information: The Caucasian-associated ancestry cluster contained around four fifths of the approximately 400 genotyped donors. Overall study results and limits: In presence/absence analyses, roughly uniform sequencing depth across donors was assumed. Among TCR beta chains, those listed as cytomegalovirus-associated numbered over 150.

Although they were nominally healthy when sampled, donors likely had unrecorded immune exposures. The PCR used 60 Vbeta and 13 Jbeta primers. Sequenced by immunoSEQ multiplex PCR; TCRdb stores in-frame clones only, minus some. The sample has around 70,000 clones. This CDR3 has 15 amino acids. With 2 bases removed from V and 6 bases from J, the gap between germline ends came to 13 bases. From germline, CDR1 is LNHNV and CDR2 YYDKDF (reference sequence). Concerning this clone itself: Its target is unknown.

The chain uses TRBV15 and TRBJ1-4; no reliable D call. The origin of this receptor is a man in his forties in good health and CMV-seronegative. Input material: PBMCs. DNA for the CDR3: TGTGCCACCAGCAGAAGAGGACCGGACTATGAAAAACTGTTTTTT. This codes for CATSRRGPDYEKLFF. Using reference TRBV15 and TRBJ1-4 for the parts outside the CDR3, the full variable domain is DAMVIQNPRYQVTQFGKPVTLSCSQTLNHNVMYWYQQKSSQAPKLLFHYYDKDFNNEADTPDNFQSRRPNTSFCFLDIRSPGLGDTAMYLCATSRRGPDYEKLFFGSGTQLSVL.